What follows are 17 T cell receptor beta chains derived from one specimen sequenced in a study of OX40 agonist ivuxolimab in advanced cancers. Generated by immunoSEQ multiplex PCR, the TCRdb table keeps only in-frame clones and is missing some. The profile shows about 69,000 clones, roughly nine tenths of them singletons. Material: CD4+ or CD8+ T cells sorted from blood, obtained in a trial of the OX40 agonist ivuxolimab. Receptors originate from an adult with an advanced solid tumor such as melanoma, head and neck, liver or kidney cancer.

DNA of the CDR3: TGTGCCAGCAGCCGGGGAGGAGGGGGGAACATGAACACTGAAGCTTTCTTT. Amino acids: CASSRGGGGNMNTEAFF. V gene TRBV11-2 combines with J gene TRBJ1-1, with D perhaps TRBD1 (6 bases). Germline lookup yields CDR1 SGHAT and CDR2 FQNNGV. This CDR3 region has 17 residues. The V and J ends lost 5 bases and 0 bases respectively, with 19 bases between them.

This chain connects TRBV28 to TRBJ2-3; 8 bases are shared with TRBD1. This CDR3 comprises 13 residues. CDR1 is MDHEN, CDR2 SYDVKM, per germline. V was clipped by 4 bases and J by 4 bases; unmatched bases: 1. The DNA for the CDR3 is TGTGCCAGCAGTTCAGGGGGCCCAGATACGCAGTATTTT. Residues: CASSSGGPDTQYF.

This clone appeared a single time. The chain links TRBV19 to TRBJ1-2; D unresolved. CDR3 length: 12 residues. V lost 1 base to trimming and J lost 8 bases, with 8 bases between them. From germline, CDR1 is LNHDA and CDR2 SQIVND (reference sequence). This CDR3 reads CASSIGAAGYTF. The CDR3 DNA sequence: TGTGCCAGTAGTATAGGGGCAGCCGGCTACACCTTC.

The rearrangement links TRBV6-5 to TRBJ2-7; TRBD1 matches 9 bases. V was pared by 0 bases and J by 6 bases, with 6 bases of the junction left unmatched. Germline CDR1 and CDR2: MNHEY and SVGAGI. The CDR3 length is 15 residues. In DNA form, the CDR3 reads TGTGCCAGCAGTTACTCCGGGACAGGGTACTTCGAGCAGTACTTC. Translation gives CASSYSGTGYFEQYF.

The chain has TRBV15 and TRBJ1-1; TRBD1 matches 7 bases. In germline, CDR1 is LNHNV, CDR2 YYDKDF (reference sequence). V shed 0 bases and J 1 base; nucleotides not matched to a gene: 5. This CDR3 comprises 16 residues. The CDR3 nucleotides are TGTGCCACCAGCAGAGACCCGGGACAGCCGAACACTGAAGCTTTCTTT. The encoded protein is CATSRDPGQPNTEAFF. The variable domain in full, completed from reference TRBV15 and TRBJ1-1, reads DAMVIQNPRYQVTQFGKPVTLSCSQTLNHNVMYWYQQKSSQAPKLLFHYYDKDFNNEADTPDNFQSRRPNTSFCFLDIRSPGLGDTAMYLCATSRDPGQPNTEAFFGQGTRLTVV.

The chain joins TRBV19 to TRBJ2-7; D ambiguous. V gave up 3 bases and J gave up 5 bases, with 14 bases separating them. The CDR3 totals 14 residues. Per germline, CDR1 LNHDA and CDR2 SQIVND (reference sequence). CDR3 bases: TGTGCCAGTAGTATGTTCGGCAGGTCGAACGAGCAGTACTTC. Amino acid sequence: CASSMFGRSNEQYF.

This rearrangement joins TRBV19 to TRBJ2-7, with 8 bases lining up with TRBD2. This CDR3 is built from 14 residues. V shed 6 bases and J 2 bases; nucleotides not matched to a gene: 6. Germline CDR1 is LNHDA and CDR2 is SQIVND (reference sequence). The CDR3 loop reads CASSQAGVAYEQYF. The CDR3 DNA is TGTGCCAGTAGCCAAGCGGGGGTAGCCTACGAGCAGTACTTC.

The CDR3 DNA sequence: TGTGCCAGCAGTGAAGAAGGTAGCGGGAGGTACGAGCAGTACTTC. Protein sequence: CASSEEGSGRYEQYF. The rearrangement uses TRBV2 and TRBJ2-7, with 10 bases fitting TRBD2. CDR1 SNHLY and CDR2 FYNNEI come from the germline V gene. CDR3 size: 15 residues. The junction had 4 bases not matched to a gene; V was cut back by 1 base and J by 4 bases.

V and J are TRBV5-1 and TRBJ1-1, with D perhaps TRBD1 (5 bases). V lost 3 bases to trimming and J lost 4 bases, with 7 bases between them. This CDR3 spans 12 amino acids. The germline CDR1 and CDR2 sequences are SGHRS and YFSETQ. The CDR3 spells CASSYGGTEAFF. CDR3 nucleotides: TGCGCCAGCAGCTACGGGGGCACTGAAGCTTTCTTT.

Only one count was recorded for this clone. The chain combines TRBV19 with TRBJ2-2; 7 nucleotides line up with TRBD2. The J segment lost 2 bases and the V segment lost 6 bases, leaving 6 bases of the junction unmatched. Germline V gene data show CDR1 as LNHDA and CDR2 as SQIVND (reference sequence). This CDR3 contains 15 residues. The CDR3: CASSPWTSNTGELFF. The CDR3 nucleotides are TGTGCCAGTAGCCCCTGGACTAGTAACACCGGGGAGCTGTTTTTT. The full variable domain, rest sourced from reference TRBV19 and TRBJ2-2, is DGGITQSPKYLFRKEGQNVTLSCEQNLNHDAMYWYRQDPGQGLRLIYYSQIVNDFQKGDIAEGYSVSREKKESFPLTVTSAQKNPTAFYLCASSPWTSNTGELFFGEGSRLTVL.

This chain links TRBV28 with TRBJ1-3, with D unclear. Germline V lookup: CDR1 MDHEN, CDR2 SYDVKM. Trimming took 1 base from V and 0 from J, leaving 10 bases between them. The CDR3 is 16 residues long. The CDR3 DNA sequence: TGTGCCAGCAGTTTATCCGCCCTGATCTCTGGAAACACCATATATTTT. Translating gives CASSLSALISGNTIYF.

This clone came up a few times. This chain uses TRBV7-6 with TRBJ2-7, with no clear D. The germline gives CDR1 SGHVS, CDR2 FNYEAQ. The CDR3 is 17 residues long. Deletions cut 3 bases from V and 2 bases from J, with 20 bases between. CDR3 sequence reads: CASSLSALPLPAYEQYF. CDR3 in DNA: TGTGCCAGCAGCTTGTCGGCTCTCCCCCTTCCCGCCTACGAGCAGTACTTC.

This clone was recorded once. The chain is built from TRBV7-9 and TRBJ1-1; D remains ambiguous. Germline CDR1 is SEHNR and CDR2 is FQNEAQ (reference sequence). This CDR3 is built from 17 residues. Trimming left V 2 bases short and J 1 base short, with 17 bases between. The CDR3 bases are TGTGCCAGCAGCTTACGGAGAGGTCCCATGCGGAACACTGAAGCTTTCTTT. Protein sequence: CASSLRRGPMRNTEAFF.

The V call is TRBV27, the J call TRBJ2-1; TRBD2 is a possible D gene (6 bases). V lost 5 bases to trimming and J lost 7 bases, with 15 bases between them. Germline values: CDR1 MNHEY, CDR2 SMNVEV (reference sequence). This CDR3 region has 14 residues. CDR3: CASSHRDLVNEQFF. The CDR3 DNA is TGTGCCAGCAGTCACCGGGACTTGGTGAATGAGCAGTTCTTC.

The rearrangement uses TRBV4-3 and TRBJ1-5; no clear D. Trimming shortened V by 0 bases and J by 7 bases, and 13 bases separated the two germline ends. CDR1 is LGHNA and CDR2 is YSLEER in the germline V gene. This CDR3 region has 15 residues. The CDR3 DNA reads as TGCGCCAGCAGCCAAGATCAACATTCCTCCCAGCCCCAGCATTTT. This sequence encodes CASSQDQHSSQPQHF.

The V and J genes are TRBV27 and TRBJ1-1; D gene unclear. The germline V gene has CDR1 MNHEY and CDR2 SMNVEV (reference sequence). This CDR3 contains 13 residues. V was pared by 3 bases and J by 5 bases, with 10 bases between. The CDR3 loop reads CASSLDGWTEAFF. Here the CDR3 DNA reads TGTGCCAGCAGTTTGGATGGATGGACTGAAGCTTTCTTT.

The chain is built from TRBV7-9 and TRBJ2-7; D is possibly TRBD1 (5 bases). V was cut by 1 base and J by 7 bases, with 11 bases left in between. The CDR3 covers 13 residues. CDR1 is SEHNR and CDR2 is FQNEAQ in the germline V gene (reference sequence). The CDR3 DNA sequence: TGTGCCAGCAGCTTAGTTTCCCAGGGAGAGCAGTACTTC. Translation: CASSLVSQGEQYF. Looking up the rest from reference TRBV7-9 and TRBJ2-7 gives the full variable domain: DTGVSQNPRHKITKRGQNVTFRCDPISEHNRLYWYRQTLGQGPEFLTYFQNEAQLEKSRLLSDRFSAERPKGSFSTLEIQRTEQGDSAMYLCASSLVSQGEQYFGPGTRLTVT.